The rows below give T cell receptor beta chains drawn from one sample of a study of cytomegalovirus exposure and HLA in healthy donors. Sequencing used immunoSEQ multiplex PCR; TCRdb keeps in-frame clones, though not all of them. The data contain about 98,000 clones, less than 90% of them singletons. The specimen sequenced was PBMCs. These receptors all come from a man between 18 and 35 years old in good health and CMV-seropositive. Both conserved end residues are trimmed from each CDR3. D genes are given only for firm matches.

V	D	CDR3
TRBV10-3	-	AISETGLPQH
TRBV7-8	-	ASSLALGGRGAF
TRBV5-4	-	ASSLDFNRYEQY
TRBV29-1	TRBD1	SVALSRQGNTEAF
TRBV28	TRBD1	ASSLPGQGDGYT
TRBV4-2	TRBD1	ASSQARGLETQY
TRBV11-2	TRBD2	ASSSQSSGSRYEQY
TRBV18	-	ASSPSQTYEQY
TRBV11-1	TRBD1	ASSWGTGNTGELF
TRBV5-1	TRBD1	ASSLARQSGVRGPPLH
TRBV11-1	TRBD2	ASSLYATSGSRYNEQF